This T cell receptor beta chain was sequenced in a study of T-cell reconstitution after alpha-beta-depleted transplantation in children. A few counts support this clonotype. The antigen is not known. Preparation of the TCRbeta library used unique molecular identifiers. TCRdb fed the PCR reads into MiXCR, producing one record per CDR3 protein. Of 300,000 to 350,000 distinct CDR3 sequences listed, 15% to 20% are singletons. The V gene lost 1 base and the J gene lost 4 bases, with 10 bases spanning the gap. CDR1 and CDR2 (germline): LGHNA, YNFKEQ. The CDR3 covers 14 residues. General study results and limits: Expanded clones from the graft, numbering several hundred, reportedly supplied alpha-beta T cells about two months after transplant. Counts and diversity of T cells one year after transplant came mostly from newly produced T cells. The origin of high day-60 TCRbeta diversity in some patients lay in surviving recipient T cells and thymic progenitors.

Sequences were derived from PBMCs, mostly from graft donor cells, sampled 360 days after TCRalphabeta/CD19-depleted stem cell transplant. The sequence came from a male patient between 2 and 15 years old who had a stem cell transplant for acute lymphoblastic leukemia, so the T cells may come from the graft donor. The chain carries TRBV4-2 and TRBJ1-1, with unresolved D. Here the CDR3 reads CASSQVEAVTEAFF. CDR3 sequence (DNA): TGTGCCAGCAGCCAAGTGGAGGCAGTCACTGAAGCTTTCTTT.